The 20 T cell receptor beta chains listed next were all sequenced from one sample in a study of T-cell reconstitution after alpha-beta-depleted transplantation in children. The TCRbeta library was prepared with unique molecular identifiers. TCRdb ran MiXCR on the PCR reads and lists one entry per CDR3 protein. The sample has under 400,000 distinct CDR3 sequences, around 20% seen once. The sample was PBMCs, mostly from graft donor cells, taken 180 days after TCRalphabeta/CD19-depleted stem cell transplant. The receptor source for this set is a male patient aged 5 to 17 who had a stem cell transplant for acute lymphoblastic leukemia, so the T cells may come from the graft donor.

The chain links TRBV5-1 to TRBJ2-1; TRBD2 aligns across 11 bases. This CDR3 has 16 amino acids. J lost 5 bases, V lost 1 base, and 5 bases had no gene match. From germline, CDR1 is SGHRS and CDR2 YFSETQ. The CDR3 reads CASSLLSTSGDNEQFF. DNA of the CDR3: TGCGCCAGCAGCTTGCTGTCGACTAGCGGGGACAATGAGCAGTTCTTC.

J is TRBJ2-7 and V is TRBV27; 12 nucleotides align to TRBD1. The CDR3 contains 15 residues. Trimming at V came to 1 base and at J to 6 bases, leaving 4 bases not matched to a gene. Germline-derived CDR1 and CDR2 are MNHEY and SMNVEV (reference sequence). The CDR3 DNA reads TGTGCCAGCAGTTTATTAGGGACAGGGGGCTCCGAGCAGTACTTC. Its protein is CASSLLGTGGSEQYF.

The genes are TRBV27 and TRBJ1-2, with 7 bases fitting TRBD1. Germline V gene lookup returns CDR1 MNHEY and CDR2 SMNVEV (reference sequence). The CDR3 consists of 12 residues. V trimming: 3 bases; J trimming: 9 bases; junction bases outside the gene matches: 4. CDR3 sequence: CASSFTGDRYTF. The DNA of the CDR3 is TGTGCCAGCAGTTTTACAGGGGATCGCTACACCTTC.

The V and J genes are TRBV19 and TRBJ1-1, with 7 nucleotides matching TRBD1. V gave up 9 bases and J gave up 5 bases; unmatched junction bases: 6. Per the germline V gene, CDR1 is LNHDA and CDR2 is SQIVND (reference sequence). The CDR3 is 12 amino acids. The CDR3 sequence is CASQGGGTEAFF. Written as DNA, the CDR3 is TGTGCCAGCCAGGGGGGAGGGACTGAAGCTTTCTTT.

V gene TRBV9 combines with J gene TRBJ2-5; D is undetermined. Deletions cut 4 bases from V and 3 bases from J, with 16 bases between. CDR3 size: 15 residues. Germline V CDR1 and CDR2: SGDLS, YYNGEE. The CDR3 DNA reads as TGTGCCAGCAGCCCGATAGGCCCCGAGGAAGAGACCCAGTACTTC. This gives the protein CASSPIGPEEETQYF.

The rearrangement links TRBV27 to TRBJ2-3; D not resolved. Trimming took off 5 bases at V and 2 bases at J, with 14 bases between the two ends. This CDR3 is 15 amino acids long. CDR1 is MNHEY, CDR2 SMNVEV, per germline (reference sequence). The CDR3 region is CASSPRQSFTDTQYF. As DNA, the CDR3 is TGTGCCAGCAGTCCGAGGCAGTCTTTCACAGATACGCAGTATTTT.

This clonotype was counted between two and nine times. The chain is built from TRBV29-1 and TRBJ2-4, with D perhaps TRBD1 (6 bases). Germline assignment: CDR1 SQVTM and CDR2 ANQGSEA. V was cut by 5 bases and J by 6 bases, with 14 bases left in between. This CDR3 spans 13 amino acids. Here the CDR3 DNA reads TGCAGCGTTCGGACAGCAGGGGTAAACATTCAGTACTTC. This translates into CSVRTAGVNIQYF.

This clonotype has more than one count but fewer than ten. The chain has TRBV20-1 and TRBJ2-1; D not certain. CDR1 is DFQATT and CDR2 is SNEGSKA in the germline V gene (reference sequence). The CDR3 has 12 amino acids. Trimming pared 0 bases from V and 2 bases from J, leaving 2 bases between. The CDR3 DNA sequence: TGCAGTGCTAGAGAACCCTACAATGAGCAGTTCTTC. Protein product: CSAREPYNEQFF.

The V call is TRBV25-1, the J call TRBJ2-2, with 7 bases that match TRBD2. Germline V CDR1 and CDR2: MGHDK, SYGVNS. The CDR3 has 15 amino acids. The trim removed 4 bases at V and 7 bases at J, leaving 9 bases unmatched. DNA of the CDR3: TGTGCCAGCAGTGTAGAGGAGTCGGGAGGCGGGGAGCTGTTTTTT. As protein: CASSVEESGGGELFF.

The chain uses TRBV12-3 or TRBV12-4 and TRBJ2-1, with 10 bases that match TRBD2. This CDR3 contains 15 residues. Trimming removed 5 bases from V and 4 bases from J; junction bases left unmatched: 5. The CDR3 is CASSRPGLAYNEQFF. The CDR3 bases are TGTGCCAGCAGTCGTCCGGGACTAGCGTACAATGAGCAGTTCTTC.

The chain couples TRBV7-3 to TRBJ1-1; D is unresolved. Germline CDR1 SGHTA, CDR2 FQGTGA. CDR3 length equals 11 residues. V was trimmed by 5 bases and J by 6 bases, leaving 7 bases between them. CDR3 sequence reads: CASSAGAEAFF. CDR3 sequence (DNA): TGTGCCAGCAGCGCCGGGGCTGAAGCTTTCTTT.

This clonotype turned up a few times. The CDR3 loop is CASSAFRGRVRNSPLHF. CDR3 DNA sequence: TGTGCCAGCAGCGCATTTAGGGGCAGGGTCAGAAATTCACCCCTCCACTTT. The rearrangement links TRBV11-3 to TRBJ1-6, with a tentative D call TRBD1 (5 bases). V was pared by 5 bases and J by 7 bases, with 21 bases between. This CDR3 is built from 17 residues. Germline loops: CDR1 SGHNT, CDR2 YENEEA.

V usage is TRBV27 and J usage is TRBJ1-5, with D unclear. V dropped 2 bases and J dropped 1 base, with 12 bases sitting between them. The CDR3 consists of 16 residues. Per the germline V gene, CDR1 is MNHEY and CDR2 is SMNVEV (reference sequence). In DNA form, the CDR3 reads TGTGCCAGCAGTTTAGAAACCCCCACAAGCAATCAGCCCCAGCATTTT. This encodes CASSLETPTSNQPQHF.

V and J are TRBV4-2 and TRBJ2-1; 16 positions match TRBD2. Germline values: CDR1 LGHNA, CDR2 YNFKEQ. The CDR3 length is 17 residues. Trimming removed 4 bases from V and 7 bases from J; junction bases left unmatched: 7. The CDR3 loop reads CASSPPGGLAGGNEQFF. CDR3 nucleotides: TGTGCCAGCAGCCCTCCCGGGGGACTAGCGGGAGGGAATGAGCAGTTCTTC.

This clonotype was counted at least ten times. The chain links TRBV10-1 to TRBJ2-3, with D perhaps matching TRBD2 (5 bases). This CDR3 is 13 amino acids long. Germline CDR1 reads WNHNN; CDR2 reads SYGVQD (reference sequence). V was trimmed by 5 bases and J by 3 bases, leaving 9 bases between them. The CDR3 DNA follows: TGCGCCAGCAGTCGCCCGGGAACAGATACGCAGTATTTT. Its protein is CASSRPGTDTQYF.

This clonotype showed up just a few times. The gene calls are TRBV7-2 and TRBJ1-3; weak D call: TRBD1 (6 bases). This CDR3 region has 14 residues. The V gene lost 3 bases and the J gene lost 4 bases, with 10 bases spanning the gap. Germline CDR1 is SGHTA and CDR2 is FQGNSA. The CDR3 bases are TGTGCCAGCAGCTTCCGGGGGCGAGGAAACACCATATATTTT. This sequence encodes CASSFRGRGNTIYF. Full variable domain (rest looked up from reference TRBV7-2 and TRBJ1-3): GAGVSQSPSNKVTEKGKDVELRCDPISGHTALYWYRQSLGQGLEFLIYFQGNSAPDKSGLPSDRFSAERTGGSVSTLTIQRTQQEDSAVYLCASSFRGRGNTIYFGEGSWLTVV.

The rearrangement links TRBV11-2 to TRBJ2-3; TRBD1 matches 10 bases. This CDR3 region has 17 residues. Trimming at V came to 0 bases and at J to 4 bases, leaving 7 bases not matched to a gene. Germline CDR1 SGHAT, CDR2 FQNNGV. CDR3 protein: CASSLDQRQGAADTQYF. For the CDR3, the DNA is TGTGCCAGCAGCTTAGATCAGAGACAGGGGGCCGCAGATACGCAGTATTTT.

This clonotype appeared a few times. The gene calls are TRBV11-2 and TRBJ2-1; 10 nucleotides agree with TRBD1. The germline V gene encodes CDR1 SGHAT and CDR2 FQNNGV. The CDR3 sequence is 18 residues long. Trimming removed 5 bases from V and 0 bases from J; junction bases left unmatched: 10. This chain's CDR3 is CASSPRDRGWSSYNEQFF. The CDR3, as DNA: TGTGCCAGCAGCCCCCGGGACAGGGGCTGGAGCTCCTACAATGAGCAGTTCTTC.

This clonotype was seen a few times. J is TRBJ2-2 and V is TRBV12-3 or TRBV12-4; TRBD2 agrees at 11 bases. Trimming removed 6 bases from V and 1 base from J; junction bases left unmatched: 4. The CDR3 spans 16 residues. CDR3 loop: CASSPGLAGNTGELFF. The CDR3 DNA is TGTGCCAGCAGCCCTGGACTAGCGGGGAACACCGGGGAGCTGTTTTTT.

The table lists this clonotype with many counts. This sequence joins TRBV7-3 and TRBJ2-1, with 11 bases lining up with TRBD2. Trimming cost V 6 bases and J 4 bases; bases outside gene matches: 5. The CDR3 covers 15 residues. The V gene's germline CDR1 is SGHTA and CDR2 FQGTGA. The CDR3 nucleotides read TGTGCCAGCAGTTCGGGACTAGCGGCGTACAATGAGCAGTTCTTC. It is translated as CASSSGLAAYNEQFF.